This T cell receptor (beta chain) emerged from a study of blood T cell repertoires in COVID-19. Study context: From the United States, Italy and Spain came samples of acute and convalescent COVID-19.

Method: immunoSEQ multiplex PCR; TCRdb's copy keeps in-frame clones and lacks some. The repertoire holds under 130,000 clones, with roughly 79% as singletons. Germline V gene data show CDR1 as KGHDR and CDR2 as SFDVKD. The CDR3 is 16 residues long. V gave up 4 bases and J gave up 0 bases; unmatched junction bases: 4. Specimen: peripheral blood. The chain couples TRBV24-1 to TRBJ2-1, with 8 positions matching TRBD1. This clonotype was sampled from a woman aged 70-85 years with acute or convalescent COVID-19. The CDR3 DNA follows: TGTGCCACCAGTGACCGACAGGGGAGCTCCTACAATGAGCAGTTCTTC. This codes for CATSDRQGSSYNEQFF.